This T cell receptor (beta chain) derives from a study of STAT5B mutations in CD4+ large granular lymphocyte leukemia. The survey-level immunoSEQ assay was used. Assay: immunoSEQ multiplex PCR; the TCRdb copy retains only in-frame clones and omits some. The repertoire includes 23,000 or so clones, about 79% of them detected once, and less than 5% sits in the top ten. This CDR3 comprises 15 residues. Germline CDR1 is GTSNPN and CDR2 is SVGIG (reference sequence). V was clipped by 2 bases and J by 2 bases; unmatched bases: 8. Sequenced material: CD4+ T cells from blood buffy coats. This sequence was found in a human donor in good health. This chain joins TRBV30 and TRBJ2-7; 8 bases match TRBD1. The CDR3 nucleotides read TGTGCCTGGAGTACCGGGACAGGCTTAACCTACGAGCAGTACTTC. Protein: CAWSTGTGLTYEQYF.